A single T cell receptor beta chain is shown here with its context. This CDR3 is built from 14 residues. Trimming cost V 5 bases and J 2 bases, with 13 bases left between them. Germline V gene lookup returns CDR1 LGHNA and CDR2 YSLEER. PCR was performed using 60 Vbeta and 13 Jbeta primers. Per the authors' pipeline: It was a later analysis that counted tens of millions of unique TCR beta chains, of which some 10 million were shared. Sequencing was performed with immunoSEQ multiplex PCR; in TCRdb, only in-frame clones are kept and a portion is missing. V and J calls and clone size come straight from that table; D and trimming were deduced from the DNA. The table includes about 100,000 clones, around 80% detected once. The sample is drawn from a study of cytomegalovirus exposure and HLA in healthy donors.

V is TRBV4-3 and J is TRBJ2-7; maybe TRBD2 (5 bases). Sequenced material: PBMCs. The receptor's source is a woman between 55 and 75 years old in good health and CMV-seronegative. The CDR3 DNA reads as TGCGCCAGCAGCTCTCCGGAGGAACCCTACGAGCAGTACTTC. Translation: CASSSPEEPYEQYF.